One TCR beta chain is described in this entry. Its antigen is as yet unknown. This sample was taken from a study of cytotoxic CD8 clonotypes in ibrutinib-treated CLL. In the study overall: In all, 10 to 11 patients were relapsed/refractory, approximately 16 were treatment-naive and fewer than 18 were IGHV unmutated. Overall study findings and caveats: The study found clonality rose at ibrutinib response, then fell toward baseline at progression. Few clonotypes were public, and these shrank or held steady under treatment. Clonality measured at baseline exceeded age-matched healthy donors, tracking circulating CD8+ T-cell counts.

Here immunoSEQ multiplex PCR was the method, and the copy in TCRdb shows in-frame clones only, minus some. The table has roughly 53,000 clones, 54% seen once; the top ten hold 20% to 30%. The CDR3 loop spans 14 amino acids. Germline V gives CDR1 MNHEY, CDR2 SMNVEV (reference sequence). Trimming took 6 bases from V and 5 from J, leaving 13 bases between them. The specimen comprised PBMCs, sampled at disease progression, from a patient treated with ibrutinib. The chain couples TRBV27 to TRBJ1-4; D gene uncertain. This receptor was obtained from a human donor with chronic lymphocytic leukemia. As DNA, the CDR3 is TGTGCCAGCAGACTTTCATACGGGAATGAAAAACTGTTTTTT. It specifies CASRLSYGNEKLFF.